This T cell receptor beta chain was documented in a study of siplizumab effects on memory and regulatory T cells. Measured with immunoSEQ multiplex PCR; TCRdb has only the in-frame clones, and not every one. Among 65,000 to 85,000 clones, roughly 93% were seen once, and the ten largest hold 5%. Looked up from germline, CDR1 is MNHNY and CDR2 is SVGAGI (reference sequence). The V segment lost 5 bases and the J segment 4 bases; nucleotides outside the gene matches: 4. The CDR3 covers 13 residues. This clone appeared a single time. The chain links TRBV6-6 to TRBJ2-5, with 7 bases lining up with TRBD1. This sequence was found in a human donor in good health. The sequenced sample consisted of CD8+ T cells sorted from blood. The CDR3, as DNA: TGTGCCAGCAGTCCGGGACAGCCAGAGACCCAGTACTTC. Amino acids: CASSPGQPETQYF.